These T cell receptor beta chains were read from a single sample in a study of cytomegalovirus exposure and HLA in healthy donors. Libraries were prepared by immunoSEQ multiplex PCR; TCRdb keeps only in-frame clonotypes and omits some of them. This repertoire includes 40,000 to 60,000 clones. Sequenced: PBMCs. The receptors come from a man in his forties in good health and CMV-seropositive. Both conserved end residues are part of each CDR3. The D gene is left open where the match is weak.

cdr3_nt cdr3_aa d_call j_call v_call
TGTGCCAGCAGCTTAGTGGCGCAGGTGGGTGGTGAGCAGTTCTTC CASSLVAQVGGEQFF NA TRBJ2-1 TRBV7-8
TGCGCCAGCAGCTTGTTGGGGACTAGCGGTAGCTCCTACAATGAGCAGTTCTTC CASSLLGTSGSSYNEQFF TRBD2 TRBJ2-1 TRBV5-1
TGTGCCAGCAGTCCCACATCTCGCTCCTACGAGCAGTACTTC CASSPTSRSYEQYF NA TRBJ2-7 TRBV6-1
TGTGCCAGTAGCTCCGAGGGCAGGCAGCCCCAGCATTTT CASSSEGRQPQHF NA TRBJ1-5 TRBV19
TGTGCCAGCAGCTTAGGAGGATCTGGAAACACCATATATTTT CASSLGGSGNTIYF NA TRBJ1-3 TRBV7-8
TGTGCTAGTCCCTGGGGGGGGACGGGGGACTACAACAATGAGCAGTTCTTC CASPWGGTGDYNNEQFF TRBD2 TRBJ2-1 TRBV30
TGTGCCAGTGCCTATCCCGTAGCGGGTAGCTCCTACAATGAGCAGTTCTTC CASAYPVAGSSYNEQFF TRBD2 TRBJ2-1 TRBV19
TGTGCCAGCAGCACATCTAGCGGGTCGGCCTACGAGCAGTACTTC CASSTSSGSAYEQYF TRBD2 TRBJ2-7 TRBV28
TGTGCCAGCACTGGGACTAGCGGGAGGGCCTACGGGGAGCTGTTTTTT CASTGTSGRAYGELFF TRBD2 TRBJ2-2 TRBV28
TGTGCCAGCAGTTTATTCGGGAGGCCGCCTGGCGAGCAGTACTTC CASSLFGRPPGEQYF TRBD2 TRBJ2-7 TRBV28
TGTGCCAGCAGCTCAGGACAGGGAGGGGGGGATACGCAGTATTTT CASSSGQGGGDTQYF NA TRBJ2-3 TRBV5-8
TGCAGCGTTGAAGCAGGGAGCACAGATACGCAGTATTTT CSVEAGSTDTQYF NA TRBJ2-3 TRBV29-1
TGTGCCAGCAGCGTACAGGGTCCCCGTTACACCATATATTTT CASSVQGPRYTIYF NA TRBJ1-3 TRBV7-2
TGCGCCAGCAGCTCTGGGACAGGAAACCCAGATACGCAGTATTTT CASSSGTGNPDTQYF TRBD1 TRBJ2-3 TRBV5-1
TGTGCCAGCAGCCCAGCACGGGAAGTGGGCATTCAGTACTTC CASSPAREVGIQYF NA TRBJ2-4 TRBV7-9
TGTGCCAGCAGCTGGGGCAGTACTACCTACGAGCAGTACTTC CASSWGSTTYEQYF NA TRBJ2-7 TRBV13